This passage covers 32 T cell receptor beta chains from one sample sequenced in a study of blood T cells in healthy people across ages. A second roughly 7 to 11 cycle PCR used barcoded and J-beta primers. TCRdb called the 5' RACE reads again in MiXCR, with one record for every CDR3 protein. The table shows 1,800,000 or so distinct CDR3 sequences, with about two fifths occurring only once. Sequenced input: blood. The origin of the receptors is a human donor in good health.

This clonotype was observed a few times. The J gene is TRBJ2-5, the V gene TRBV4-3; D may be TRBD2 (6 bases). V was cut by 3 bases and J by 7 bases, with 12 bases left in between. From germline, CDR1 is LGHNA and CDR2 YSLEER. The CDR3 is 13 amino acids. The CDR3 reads CASSQHPRGTQYF. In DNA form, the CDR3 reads TGCGCCAGCAGCCAGCACCCGCGGGGGACCCAGTACTTC.

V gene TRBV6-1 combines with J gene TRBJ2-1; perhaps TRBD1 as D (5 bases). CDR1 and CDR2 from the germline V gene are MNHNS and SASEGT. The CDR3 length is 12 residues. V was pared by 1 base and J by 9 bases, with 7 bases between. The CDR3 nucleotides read TGTGCCAGCAGTGAAGTAAGGGGTGAGCAGTTCTTC. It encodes CASSEVRGEQFF.

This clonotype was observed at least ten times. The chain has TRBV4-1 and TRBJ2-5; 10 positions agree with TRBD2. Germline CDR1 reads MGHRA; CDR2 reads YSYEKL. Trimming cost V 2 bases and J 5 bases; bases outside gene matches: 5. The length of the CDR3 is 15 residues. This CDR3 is CASSQLAGVVETQYF. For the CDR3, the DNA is TGCGCCAGCAGCCAACTAGCGGGGGTAGTGGAGACCCAGTACTTC.

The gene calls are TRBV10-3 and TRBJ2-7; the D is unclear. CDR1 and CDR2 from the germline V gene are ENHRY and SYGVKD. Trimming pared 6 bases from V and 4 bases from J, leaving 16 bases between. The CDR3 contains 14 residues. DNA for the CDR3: TGTGCCATCAGATACCGGGCCGGAGAGTACGAGCAGTACTTC. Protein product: CAIRYRAGEYEQYF.

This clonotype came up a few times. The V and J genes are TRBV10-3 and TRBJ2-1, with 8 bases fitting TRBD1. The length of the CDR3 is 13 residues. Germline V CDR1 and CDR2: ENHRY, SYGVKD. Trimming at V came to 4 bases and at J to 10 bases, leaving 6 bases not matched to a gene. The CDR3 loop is CAISGAGGMEQFF. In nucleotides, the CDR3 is TGTGCCATCAGTGGGGCAGGGGGCATGGAGCAGTTCTTC.

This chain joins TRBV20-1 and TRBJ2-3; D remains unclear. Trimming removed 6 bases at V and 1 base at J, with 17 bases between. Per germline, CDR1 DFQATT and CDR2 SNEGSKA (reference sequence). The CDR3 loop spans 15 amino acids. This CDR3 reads CSAVLQRYRTDTQYF. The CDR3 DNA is TGCAGTGCCGTTCTTCAGCGATACCGCACAGATACGCAGTATTTT.

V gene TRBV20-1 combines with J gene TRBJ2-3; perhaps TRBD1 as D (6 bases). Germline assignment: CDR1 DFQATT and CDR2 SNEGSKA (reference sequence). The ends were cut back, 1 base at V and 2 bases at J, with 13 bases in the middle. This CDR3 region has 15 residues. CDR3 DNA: TGCAGTGCTAGAGCCAGGACAGCAAACACAGATACGCAGTATTTT. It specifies CSARARTANTDTQYF.

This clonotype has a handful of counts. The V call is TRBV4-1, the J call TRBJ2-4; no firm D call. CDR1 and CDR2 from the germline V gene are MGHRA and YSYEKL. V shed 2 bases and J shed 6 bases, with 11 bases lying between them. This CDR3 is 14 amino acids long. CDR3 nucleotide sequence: TGCGCCAGCAGCCAAAAAGGACCATCAAACATTCAGTACTTC. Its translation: CASSQKGPSNIQYF.

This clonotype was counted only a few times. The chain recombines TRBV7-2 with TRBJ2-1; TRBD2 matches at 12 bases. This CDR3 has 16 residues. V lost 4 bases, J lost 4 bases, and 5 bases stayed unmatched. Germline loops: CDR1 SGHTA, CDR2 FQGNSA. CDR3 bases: TGTGCCAGCAGCTGGAGGACTAGCGGGGTATACAATGAGCAGTTCTTC. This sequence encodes CASSWRTSGVYNEQFF.

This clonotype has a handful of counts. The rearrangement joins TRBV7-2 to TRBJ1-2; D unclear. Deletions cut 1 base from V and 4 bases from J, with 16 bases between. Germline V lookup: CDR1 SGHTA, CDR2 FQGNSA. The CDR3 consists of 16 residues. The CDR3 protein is CASSLGKGGRIYGYTF. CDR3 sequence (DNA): TGTGCCAGCAGCTTAGGAAAAGGAGGCAGAATCTATGGCTACACCTTC.

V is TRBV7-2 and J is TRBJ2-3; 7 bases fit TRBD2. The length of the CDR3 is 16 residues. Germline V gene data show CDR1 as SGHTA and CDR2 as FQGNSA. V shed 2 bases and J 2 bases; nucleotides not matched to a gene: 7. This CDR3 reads CASSLPLAAHTDTQYF. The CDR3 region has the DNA TGTGCCAGCAGCTTACCTCTAGCGGCGCACACAGATACGCAGTATTTT. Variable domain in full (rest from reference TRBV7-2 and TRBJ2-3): GAGVSQSPSNKVTEKGKDVELRCDPISGHTALYWYRQSLGQGLEFLIYFQGNSAPDKSGLPSDRFSAERTGGSVSTLTIQRTQQEDSAVYLCASSLPLAAHTDTQYFGPGTRLTVL.

The CDR3 DNA reads TGCAGTGCTGGCCGGGGGGGGACACTTTCCCATAGCAATCAGCCCCAGCATTTT. Translated, it gives CSAGRGGTLSHSNQPQHF. The chain is built from TRBV20-1 and TRBJ1-5; a weak D match, TRBD1 (6 bases). Germline CDR1 reads DFQATT; CDR2 reads SNEGSKA (reference sequence). V shed 5 bases and J shed 0 bases, with 23 bases lying between them. The CDR3 spans 18 residues.

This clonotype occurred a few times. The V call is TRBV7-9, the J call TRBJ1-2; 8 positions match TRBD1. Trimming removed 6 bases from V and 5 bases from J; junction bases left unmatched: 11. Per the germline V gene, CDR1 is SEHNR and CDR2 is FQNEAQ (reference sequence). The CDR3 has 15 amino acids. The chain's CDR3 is CASSPPGQGPYGYTF. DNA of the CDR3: TGTGCCAGCAGTCCCCCAGGACAGGGACCTTATGGCTACACCTTC.

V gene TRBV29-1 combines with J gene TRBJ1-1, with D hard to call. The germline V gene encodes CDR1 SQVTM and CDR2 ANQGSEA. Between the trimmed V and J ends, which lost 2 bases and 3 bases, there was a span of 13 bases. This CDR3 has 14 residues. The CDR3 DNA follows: TGCAGCGTTGAACGCAGGCAGGCCGACACTGAAGCTTTCTTT. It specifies CSVERRQADTEAFF.

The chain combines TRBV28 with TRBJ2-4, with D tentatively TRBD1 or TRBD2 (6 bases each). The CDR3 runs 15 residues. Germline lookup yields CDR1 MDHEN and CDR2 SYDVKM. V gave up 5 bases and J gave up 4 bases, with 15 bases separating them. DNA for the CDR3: TGTGCCAGCAGTATAACAGGGACTCTGAAAAACATTCAGTACTTC. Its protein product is CASSITGTLKNIQYF.

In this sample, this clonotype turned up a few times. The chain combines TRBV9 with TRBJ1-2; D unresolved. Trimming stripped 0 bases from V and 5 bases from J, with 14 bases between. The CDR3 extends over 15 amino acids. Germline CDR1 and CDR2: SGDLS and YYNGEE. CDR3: CASSVAEGFRYGYTF. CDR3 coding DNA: TGTGCCAGCAGCGTAGCTGAGGGCTTCCGATATGGCTACACCTTC.

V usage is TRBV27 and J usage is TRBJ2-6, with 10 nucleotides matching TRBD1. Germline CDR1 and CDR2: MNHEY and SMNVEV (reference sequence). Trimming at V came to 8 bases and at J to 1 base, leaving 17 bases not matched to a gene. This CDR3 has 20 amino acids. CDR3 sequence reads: CASGPPFWDRGLSGANVLTF. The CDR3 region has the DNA TGTGCCAGCGGGCCTCCTTTTTGGGACAGGGGCTTATCTGGGGCCAACGTCCTGACTTTC.

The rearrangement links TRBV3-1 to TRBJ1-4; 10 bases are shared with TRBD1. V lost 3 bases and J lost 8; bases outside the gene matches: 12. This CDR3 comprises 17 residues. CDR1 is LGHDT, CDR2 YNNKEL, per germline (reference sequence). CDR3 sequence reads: CASSHARPGTGDEKLFF. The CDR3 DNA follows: TGTGCCAGCAGCCATGCTCGTCCGGGGACAGGGGACGAAAAACTGTTTTTT.

CDR3 sequence (DNA): TGCAGTGCTAGTACTCAAGGGTCCCCTTTGGGTGGCTACACCTTC. Its translation: CSASTQGSPLGGYTF. The chain uses TRBV20-1 and TRBJ1-2; D remains ambiguous. The CDR3 extends over 15 amino acids. Germline-derived CDR1 and CDR2 are DFQATT and SNEGSKA (reference sequence). Trimming left V 3 bases short and J 7 bases short, with 21 bases between.

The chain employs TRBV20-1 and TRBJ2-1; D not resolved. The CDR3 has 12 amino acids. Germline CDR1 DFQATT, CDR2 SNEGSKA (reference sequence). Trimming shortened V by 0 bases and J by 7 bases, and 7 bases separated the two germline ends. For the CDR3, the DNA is TGCAGTGCTAGAGAGGACGGGAATGAGCAGTTCTTC. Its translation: CSAREDGNEQFF.

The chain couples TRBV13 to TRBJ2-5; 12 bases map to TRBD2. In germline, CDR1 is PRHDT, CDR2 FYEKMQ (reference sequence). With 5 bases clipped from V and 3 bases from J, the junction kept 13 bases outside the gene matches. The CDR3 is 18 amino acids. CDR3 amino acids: CASSPASGGAGLEETQYF. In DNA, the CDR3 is TGTGCCAGCAGCCCAGCTAGCGGGGGGGCGGGATTGGAAGAGACCCAGTACTTC.

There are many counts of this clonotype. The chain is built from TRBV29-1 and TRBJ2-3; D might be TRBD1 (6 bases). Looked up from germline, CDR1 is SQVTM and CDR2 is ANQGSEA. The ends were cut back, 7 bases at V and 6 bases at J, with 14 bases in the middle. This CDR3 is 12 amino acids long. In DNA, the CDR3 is TGCAGCGCCTCCGAGGGGGTCGATACGCAGTATTTT. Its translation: CSASEGVDTQYF.

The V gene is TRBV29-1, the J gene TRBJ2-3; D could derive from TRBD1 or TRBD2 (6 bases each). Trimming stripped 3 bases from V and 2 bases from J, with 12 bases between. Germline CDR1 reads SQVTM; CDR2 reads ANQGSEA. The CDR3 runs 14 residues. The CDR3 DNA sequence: TGCAGCGTTGATTCGGGGGCCTTCACAGATACGCAGTATTTT. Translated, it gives CSVDSGAFTDTQYF.

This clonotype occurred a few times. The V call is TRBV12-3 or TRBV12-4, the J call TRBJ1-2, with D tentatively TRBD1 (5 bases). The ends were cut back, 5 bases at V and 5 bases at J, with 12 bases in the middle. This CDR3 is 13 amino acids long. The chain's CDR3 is CASSGRGWYGYTF. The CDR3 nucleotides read TGTGCCAGCAGTGGTAGGGGATGGTATGGCTACACCTTC.

The CDR3 region is CASSFSGFQEKLFF. The CDR3 DNA follows: TGTGCCAGCAGTTTTTCAGGGTTCCAAGAAAAACTGTTTTTT. This chain uses TRBV12-3 or TRBV12-4 with TRBJ1-4; D is possibly TRBD1 (5 bases). Trimming cost V 3 bases and J 8 bases, with 13 bases left between them. This CDR3 is 14 amino acids long.

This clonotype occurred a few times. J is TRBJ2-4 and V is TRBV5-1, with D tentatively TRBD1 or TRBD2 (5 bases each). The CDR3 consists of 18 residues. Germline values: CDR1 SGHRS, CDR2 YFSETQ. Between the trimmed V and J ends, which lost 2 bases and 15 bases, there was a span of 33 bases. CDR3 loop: CASSLGDPPTASLLRRYF. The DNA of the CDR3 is TGCGCCAGCAGCTTAGGGGACCCCCCCACGGCGAGTCTCCTACGACGGTACTTC.

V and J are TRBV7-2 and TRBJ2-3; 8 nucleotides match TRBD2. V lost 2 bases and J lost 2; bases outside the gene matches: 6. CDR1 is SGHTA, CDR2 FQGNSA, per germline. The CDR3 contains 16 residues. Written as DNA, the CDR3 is TGTGCCAGCAGCTTACTAGCGGGCCTGTTCACAGATACGCAGTATTTT. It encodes CASSLLAGLFTDTQYF.

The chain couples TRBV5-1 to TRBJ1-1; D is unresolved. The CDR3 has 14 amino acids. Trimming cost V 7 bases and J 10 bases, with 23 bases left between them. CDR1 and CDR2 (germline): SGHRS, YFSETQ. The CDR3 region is CASRRVLARFGAFF. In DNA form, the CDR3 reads TGCGCCAGCCGCCGGGTTTTGGCAAGGTTTGGAGCTTTCTTT.

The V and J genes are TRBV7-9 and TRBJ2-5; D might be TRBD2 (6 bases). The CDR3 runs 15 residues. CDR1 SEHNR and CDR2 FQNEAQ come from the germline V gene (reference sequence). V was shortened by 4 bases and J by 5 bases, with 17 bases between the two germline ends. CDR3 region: CASSSIRLVTETQYF. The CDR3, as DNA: TGTGCCAGCAGCTCTATCAGACTAGTGACCGAGACCCAGTACTTC.

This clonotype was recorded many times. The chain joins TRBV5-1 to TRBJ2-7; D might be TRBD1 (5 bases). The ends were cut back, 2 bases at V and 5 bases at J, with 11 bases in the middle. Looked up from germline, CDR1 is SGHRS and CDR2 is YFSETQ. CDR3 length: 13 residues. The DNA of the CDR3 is TGCGCCAGCAGCTTATGGACAAACGACGAGCAGTACTTC. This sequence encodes CASSLWTNDEQYF.

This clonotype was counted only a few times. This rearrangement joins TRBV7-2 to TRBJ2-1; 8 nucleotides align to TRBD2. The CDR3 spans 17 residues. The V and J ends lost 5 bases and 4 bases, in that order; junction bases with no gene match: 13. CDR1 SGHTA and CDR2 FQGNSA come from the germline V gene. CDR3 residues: CASSPTGGGWGYNEQFF. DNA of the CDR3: TGTGCCAGCAGCCCTACCGGCGGGGGGTGGGGTTACAATGAGCAGTTCTTC.

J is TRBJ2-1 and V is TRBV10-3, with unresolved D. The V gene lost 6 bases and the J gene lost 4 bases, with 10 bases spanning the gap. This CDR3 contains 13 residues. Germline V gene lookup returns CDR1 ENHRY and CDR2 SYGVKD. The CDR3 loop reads CAIRGTSYNEQFF. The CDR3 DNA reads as TGTGCCATCAGGGGCACTTCGTACAATGAGCAGTTCTTC.